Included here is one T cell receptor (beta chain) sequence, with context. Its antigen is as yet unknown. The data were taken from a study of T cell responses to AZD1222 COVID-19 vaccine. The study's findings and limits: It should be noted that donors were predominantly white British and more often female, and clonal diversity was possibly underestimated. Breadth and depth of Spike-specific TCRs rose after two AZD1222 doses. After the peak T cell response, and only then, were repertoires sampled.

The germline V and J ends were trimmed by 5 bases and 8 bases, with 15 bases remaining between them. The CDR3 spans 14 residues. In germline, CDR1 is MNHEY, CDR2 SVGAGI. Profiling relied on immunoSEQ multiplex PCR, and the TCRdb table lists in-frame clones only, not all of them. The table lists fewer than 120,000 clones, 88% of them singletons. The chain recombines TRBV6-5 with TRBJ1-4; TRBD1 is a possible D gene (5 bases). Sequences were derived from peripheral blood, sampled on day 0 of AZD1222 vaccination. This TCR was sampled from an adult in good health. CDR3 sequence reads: CASSPREWNEKLFF. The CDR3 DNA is TGTGCCAGCAGTCCCAGGGAATGGAACGAAAAACTGTTTTTT.